This is a list of T cell receptor beta chains from one sample in a study of cytomegalovirus exposure and HLA in healthy donors. Produced via immunoSEQ multiplex PCR; TCRdb's table is partial and in-frame only. This sample yields roughly 150,000 clones, of which around 73% are seen a single time; 1.1% to 1.5% belongs to the top ten. Sequencing used PBMCs. These receptors were collected from a male donor in good health and CMV-seronegative. The CDR3 runs from the conserved cysteine through the conserved F or W. The order of the fields is V gene, J gene, CDR3 protein.

>TRBV5-1|TRBJ1-1
CASSFLGGLSTEAFF
>TRBV11-2|TRBJ2-6
CASSRFGGAPGANVLTF
>TRBV4-3|TRBJ1-1
CASSQDPGNTEAFF
>TRBV29-1|TRBJ2-7
CSVEVRGPLSYEQYF
>TRBV6-6|TRBJ2-7
CASSPFQGSHEQYF
>TRBV25-1|TRBJ2-1
CASNSYSYNEQFF
>TRBV9|TRBJ2-7
CASSPQDTYEQYF
>TRBV28|TRBJ1-2
CASRPTGTYGYTF
>TRBV6-5|TRBJ1-1
CASRPRGSTEAFF
>TRBV2|TRBJ1-1
CASTGTASNTEAFF
>TRBV27|TRBJ1-5
CASSLSSGSNQPQHF
>TRBV5-4|TRBJ2-7
CASSSQTSGSYEQYF
>TRBV4-1|TRBJ1-5
CASSQEENRYQPQHF
>TRBV9|TRBJ2-5
CASSASGGAGQETQYF
>TRBV5-4|TRBJ1-4
CASSLMGSEKLFF
>TRBV5-6|TRBJ2-5
CASSLVSAGEQETQYF
>TRBV6-5|TRBJ2-7
CASRSQQSHSYEQYF
>TRBV29-1|TRBJ1-5
CSVSLRNQPQHF
>TRBV28|TRBJ2-1
CASMAGFYNEQFF
>TRBV27|TRBJ2-7
CASSFGTPYEQYF
>TRBV7-9|TRBJ2-5
CSSSPNTETQYF
>TRBV28|TRBJ2-7
CASSLRPPAGAYEQYF
>TRBV9|TRBJ1-1
CASGRAGPMNTEAFF
>TRBV19|TRBJ1-2
CASSNAGAAAGYGYTF
>TRBV5-6|TRBJ1-2
CASSLVATENYGYTF
>TRBV6-1|TRBJ2-1
CASSEGPTAYNEQFF
>TRBV4-2|TRBJ2-1
CASSQVLAGGNNEQFF
>TRBV18|TRBJ1-4
CASSDVSGGSNEKLFF
>TRBV10-3|TRBJ1-1
CATKLWEDTEAFF
>TRBV19|TRBJ1-5
CASSIAIRDTQHF
>TRBV28|TRBJ2-7
CASSIMGEGITYEQYF
>TRBV19|TRBJ2-1
CASSITGGPYNEQFF
>TRBV7-9|TRBJ2-5
CASSFNSGGEQETQYF
>TRBV19|TRBJ2-7
CASSIAGGPYEQYF
>TRBV28|TRBJ1-2
CASSLGQGALSYGYTF
>TRBV28|TRBJ2-7
CASSFSTAYEQYF
>TRBV5-4|TRBJ2-5
CASSLASGETQYF
>TRBV7-9|TRBJ1-1
CASSLIGGVNTEAFF
>TRBV27|TRBJ2-5
CASRTTRLAGDWDF
>TRBV9|TRBJ2-3
CASSVDTGGGDTQYF
>TRBV9|TRBJ2-1
CASSVVGGMEFF
>TRBV29-1|TRBJ2-2
CSVGGGAGEWTGELFF
>TRBV28|TRBJ1-3
CASSLSGRNTIYF
>TRBV7-2|TRBJ2-1
CASSLVGSRGGGQFF
>TRBV7-2|TRBJ2-3
CASSLVGLRGVKDTQYF